What follows are 29 T cell receptor beta chains derived from one specimen sequenced in a study of cytomegalovirus exposure and HLA in healthy donors. PCR primers comprised 60 Vbeta and 13 Jbeta primers. Libraries were prepared by immunoSEQ multiplex PCR; TCRdb keeps only in-frame clonotypes and omits some of them. The table records about 180,000 clones, just over 75% of them present only once. The sequencing sample was made of PBMCs. The receptor source for this set is a man between 18 and 29 years old in good health and CMV-seronegative.

The chain employs TRBV25-1 and TRBJ2-1; D remains ambiguous. CDR1 MGHDK and CDR2 SYGVNS come from the germline V gene. V lost 2 bases and J lost 0, with 11 bases in between. This CDR3 contains 16 residues. CDR3 in amino acids: CASSEGGASSYNEQFF. DNA of the CDR3: TGTGCCAGCAGTGAAGGCGGAGCGAGCTCCTACAATGAGCAGTTCTTC. The whole variable domain, filled in from reference TRBV25-1 and TRBJ2-1, reads EADIYQTPRYLVIGTGKKITLECSQTMGHDKMYWYQQDPGMELHLIHYSYGVNSTEKGDLSSESTVSRIRTEHFPLTLESARPSHTSQYLCASSEGGASSYNEQFFGPGTRLTVL.

V is TRBV10-2 and J is TRBJ2-5; tentative D call: TRBD2 (6 bases). The J call may not be correct, given that the DNA end is closer to TRBJ2-7. The germline V gene encodes CDR1 WSHSY and CDR2 SAAADI. The CDR3 length is 15 residues. The CDR3 is CASRAGTHMSYEQYF. The CDR3 DNA reads as TGCGCCAGCAGAGCCGGGACTCATATGTCCTACGAGCAGTACTTC.

The chain has TRBV5-6 and TRBJ2-1; 13 bases align to TRBD2. CDR1 and CDR2 from the germline V gene are SGHDT and YYEEEE. CDR3 length: 16 residues. V shed 4 bases, J shed 3 bases, and the junction held 4 bases outside the gene matches. As DNA, the CDR3 is TGTGCCAGCAGCACCTGGACTAGCGGGAGCTACAATGAGCAGTTCTTC. This gives the protein CASSTWTSGSYNEQFF.

The rearrangement uses TRBV4-1 and TRBJ1-1; TRBD1 matches 8 bases. The V and J ends lost 4 bases and 2 bases, in that order; junction bases with no gene match: 3. CDR3 length: 14 residues. CDR1 is MGHRA and CDR2 is YSYEKL in the germline V gene. The CDR3 sequence is CASSPTGENTEAFF. The CDR3, as DNA: TGCGCCAGCAGCCCGACAGGGGAAAACACTGAAGCTTTCTTT.

The chain carries TRBV9 and TRBJ2-3; TRBD2 matches 8 bases. CDR1 SGDLS and CDR2 YYNGEE come from the germline V gene. CDR3 length: 17 residues. V trimming: 3 bases; J trimming: 0 bases; junction bases outside the gene matches: 9. The DNA for the CDR3 is TGTGCCAGCAGCGCCCTTCCCAGCGGGGGAAGCACAGATACGCAGTATTTT. Translated, it gives CASSALPSGGSTDTQYF.

This chain joins TRBV28 and TRBJ1-6, with D uncertain. Trimming cost V 5 bases and J 8 bases, with 7 bases left between them. The germline V gene encodes CDR1 MDHEN and CDR2 SYDVKM. The CDR3 extends over 12 amino acids. The CDR3 DNA follows: TGTGCCAGCAGTCCCCAGGATTCACCCCTCCACTTT. Residues: CASSPQDSPLHF.

In its sample, this clone was seen a few times. The gene calls are TRBV30 and TRBJ2-7; 8 bases are shared with TRBD1. Per the germline V gene, CDR1 is GTSNPN and CDR2 is SVGIG (reference sequence). V dropped 5 bases and J dropped 1; count of bases not matched to a gene: 1. This CDR3 has 12 amino acids. CDR3 nucleotide sequence: TGTGCCTGGGACAGGGGATCCTACGAGCAGTACTTC. Translated, it gives CAWDRGSYEQYF.

The J gene is TRBJ2-7, the V gene TRBV27; D possibly corresponds to TRBD2 (5 bases). CDR3 length: 16 amino acids. CDR1 and CDR2 (germline): MNHEY, SMNVEV (reference sequence). Deletions cut 4 bases from V and 1 base from J, with 17 bases between. The CDR3: CASSSELRAESYEQYF. The CDR3 DNA follows: TGTGCCAGCAGTTCCGAGTTGAGGGCGGAGTCCTACGAGCAGTACTTC.

This clone has more than one count but fewer than ten. In the same sample, other DNA sequences code for this CDR3. The V and J genes are TRBV7-9 and TRBJ1-1; 7 bases agree with TRBD1. V was pared by 4 bases and J by 0 bases, with 5 bases of the junction left unmatched. Looked up from germline, CDR1 is SEHNR and CDR2 is FQNEAQ (reference sequence). The CDR3 runs to 15 residues. This CDR3 reads CASSSRTGMNTEAFF. The CDR3 nucleotides read TGTGCCAGCAGCTCTCGGACAGGCATGAACACTGAAGCTTTCTTT. Drawing the rest from reference TRBV7-9 and TRBJ1-1, the complete variable domain is DTGVSQNPRHKITKRGQNVTFRCDPISEHNRLYWYRQTLGQGPEFLTYFQNEAQLEKSRLLSDRFSAERPKGSFSTLEIQRTEQGDSAMYLCASSSRTGMNTEAFFGQGTRLTVV.

The rearrangement links TRBV14 to TRBJ2-6, with 9 bases identical to TRBD1. The ends lost 4 bases at V and 1 base at J; junction bases unmatched: 11. CDR3 length: 19 amino acids. Germline CDR1 SGHDN, CDR2 FVKESK. CDR3 nucleotides: TGTGCCAGCAGCCGACTACAGGGGGCTGGAGGATCTGGGGCCAACGTCCTGACTTTC. The encoded protein is CASSRLQGAGGSGANVLTF.

This rearrangement joins TRBV6-6 to TRBJ2-7; 12 bases are shared with TRBD2. The CDR3 totals 16 residues. J lost 4 bases, V lost 6 bases, and 10 bases had no gene match. Germline CDR1 is MNHNY and CDR2 is SVGAGI (reference sequence). CDR3 nucleotide sequence: TGTGCCAGCAGCCTAACCCTGACTAGCGGGGGATACGAGCAGTACTTC. It codes for CASSLTLTSGGYEQYF.

V is TRBV7-2 and J is TRBJ2-7, with TRBD2 identical over 7 bases. CDR3 length equals 16 residues. The ends lost 2 bases at V and 4 bases at J; junction bases unmatched: 11. Germline assignment: CDR1 SGHTA and CDR2 FQGNSA. The CDR3, as DNA: TGTGCCAGCAGCTTAACCCCCACGGGGAGGGGATACGAGCAGTACTTC. Protein sequence: CASSLTPTGRGYEQYF.

The genes are TRBV27 and TRBJ2-7; D is possibly TRBD2 (5 bases). Deletions cut 2 bases from V and 7 bases from J, with 18 bases between. The V gene's germline CDR1 is MNHEY and CDR2 SMNVEV (reference sequence). This CDR3 has 15 amino acids. This chain's CDR3 is CASSLLTEATGEQYF. The DNA for the CDR3 is TGTGCCAGCAGTTTACTGACCGAGGCCACGGGGGAGCAGTACTTC.

The J gene is TRBJ2-7, the V gene TRBV2, with a weak D call TRBD2 (6 bases). This CDR3 has 10 amino acids. Germline assignment: CDR1 SNHLY and CDR2 FYNNEI. Deletions cut 7 bases from V and 7 bases from J, with 8 bases between. The CDR3: CASNGGEQYF. CDR3 nucleotide sequence: TGTGCCAGCAACGGGGGTGAGCAGTACTTC. The full variable domain, with the rest looked up from reference TRBV2 and TRBJ2-7, is EPEVTQTPSHQVTQMGQEVILRCVPISNHLYFYWYRQILGQKVEFLVSFYNNEISEKSEIFDDQFSVERPDGSNFTLKIRSTKLEDSAMYFCASNGGEQYFGPGTRLTVT.

Points on this clone: One end of the junction does not line up with germline, which may come from a read error. The J gene is TRBJ2-3, the V gene TRBV29-1, with 13 bases fitting TRBD2. Germline CDR1 reads SQVTM; CDR2 reads ANQGSEA. This CDR3 is 12 amino acids long. The CDR3 DNA is TGCAGCGTCAGGACTAGCGGGAGTGCGGGGCATTTT. This sequence encodes CSVRTSGSAGHF.

This rearrangement joins TRBV6-5 to TRBJ1-1; weak D call: TRBD1 (5 bases). The CDR3 has 13 amino acids. Germline CDR1 and CDR2: MNHEY and SVGAGI. With 2 bases removed from V and 4 bases from J, the gap between germline ends came to 8 bases. CDR3 sequence: CASSYTGGTEAFF. The CDR3 DNA reads TGTGCCAGCAGTTACACGGGGGGCACTGAAGCTTTCTTT.

In this sample, this clone turned up a few times. CDR3 sequence: CASSPRDRGWKNTEAFF. In DNA, the CDR3 is TGTGCCAGTAGCCCCCGGGACAGGGGATGGAAAAACACTGAAGCTTTCTTT. The chain is built from TRBV19 and TRBJ1-1, with 10 bases matching TRBD1. The CDR3 runs 17 residues. The germline gives CDR1 LNHDA, CDR2 SQIVND (reference sequence). With V trimmed by 6 bases and J by 2 bases, 12 bases remained unmatched.

The chain couples TRBV12-2 to TRBJ2-1; the D call TRBD2 from the table was never checked on the DNA. TRBV12-2 is described as a pseudogene. The length of the CDR3 is 15 residues. Here the CDR3 reads CASRLAWTSGRLQFF. The CDR3, as DNA: TGTGCAAGTCGCTTAGCTTGGACTAGCGGGAGGTTACAGTTCTTC.

The genes are TRBV7-9 and TRBJ2-1, with 10 bases identical to TRBD2. CDR3 length: 18 residues. Unmatched junction bases numbered 10, after V lost 1 base and J lost 4 bases. The germline gives CDR1 SEHNR, CDR2 FQNEAQ (reference sequence). CDR3 residues: CASSLGSGRSGVYNEQFF. The CDR3 coding sequence is TGTGCCAGCAGCTTAGGTAGCGGGAGGTCCGGAGTGTACAATGAGCAGTTCTTC.

CDR3 nucleotides: TGTGCCAGCAGTTTACGGACAGGGGGAGATACGCAGTATTTT. It translates to CASSLRTGGDTQYF. The chain combines TRBV2 with TRBJ2-3; 10 bases are a match to TRBD1. Trimming removed 5 bases from V and 5 bases from J; junction bases left unmatched: 4. The CDR3 runs to 14 residues. Germline-derived CDR1 and CDR2 are SNHLY and FYNNEI.

This chain links TRBV15 with TRBJ2-1; 13 nucleotides agree with TRBD2. V lost 0 bases to trimming and J lost 3 bases; unmatched junction nucleotides: 11. The CDR3 sequence is 20 residues long. Looked up from germline, CDR1 is LNHNV and CDR2 is YYDKDF (reference sequence). In DNA, the CDR3 is TGTGCCACCAGCAGAGACGTGGGGAGGACTAGCGGGAGCCTCTACAATGAGCAGTTCTTC. Translating it yields CATSRDVGRTSGSLYNEQFF.

The chain links TRBV5-1 to TRBJ2-3; TRBD2 agrees at 9 bases. Looked up from germline, CDR1 is SGHRS and CDR2 is YFSETQ. The CDR3 loop spans 16 amino acids. V trimming: 1 base; J trimming: 2 bases; junction bases outside the gene matches: 5. CDR3 DNA: TGCGCCAGCAGCTTGTCGGCGGGAGGGTCCACAGATACGCAGTATTTT. This sequence encodes CASSLSAGGSTDTQYF. Based on the CDR3 plus reference TRBV5-1 and TRBJ2-3, the full variable domain is KAGVTQTPRYLIKTRGQQVTLSCSPISGHRSVSWYQQTPGQGLQFLFEYFSETQRNKGNFPGRFSGRQFSNSRSEMNVSTLELGDSALYLCASSLSAGGSTDTQYFGPGTRLTVL.

This clone has only a few counts. Here the CDR3 DNA reads TGTGCCAGCAGTCGACAGATAATTACAGATACGCAGTATTTT. Translated: CASSRQIITDTQYF. V gene TRBV2 combines with J gene TRBJ2-3; D possibly corresponds to TRBD1 (5 bases). Looked up from germline, CDR1 is SNHLY and CDR2 is FYNNEI. The V end was cut by 5 bases, the J end by 3 bases, with 12 bases between. This CDR3 is built from 14 residues.

The rearrangement uses TRBV23-1 and TRBJ1-1; 9 nucleotides line up with TRBD1. TRBV23-1 is reported as an ORF; its role is uncertain. The CDR3 consists of 21 residues. After removal of 0 bases from V and 0 bases from J, the junction contained 17 bases not matched to a gene. The chain's CDR3 is CASSQSISQGDRDSVNTEAFF. The CDR3 DNA is TGCGCCAGCAGTCAATCGATCAGTCAGGGGGACAGGGATTCCGTGAACACTGAAGCTTTCTTT.

This clone was detected a few times. The chain uses TRBV5-8 and TRBJ1-2; D not certain. This CDR3 has 14 residues. The germline V gene has CDR1 SGHTS and CDR2 YDEGEE. V was pared by 3 bases and J by 1 base, with 10 bases between. This chain's CDR3 is CASSSFGVNYGYTF. The CDR3 bases are TGTGCCAGCAGCTCCTTCGGGGTTAACTATGGCTACACCTTC.

This sequence joins TRBV5-1 and TRBJ2-7; 9 positions agree with TRBD1. Trimming cost V 5 bases and J 2 bases; bases outside gene matches: 8. This CDR3 contains 15 residues. Germline lookup yields CDR1 SGHRS and CDR2 YFSETQ. The CDR3 here is CASRLGTGIPYEQYF. Written as DNA, the CDR3 is TGCGCCAGCAGGCTCGGGACAGGGATACCCTACGAGCAGTACTTC.

The rearrangement uses TRBV27 and TRBJ2-2; possibly TRBD2 for D (6 bases). V was shortened by 4 bases and J by 6 bases, with 12 bases between the two germline ends. This CDR3 has 14 residues. Germline CDR1 is MNHEY and CDR2 is SMNVEV (reference sequence). CDR3 coding DNA: TGTGCCAGCAGTTCCTACGGGAGACCCGGGGAGCTGTTTTTT. Encoded protein: CASSSYGRPGELFF.

The V gene is TRBV30, the J gene TRBJ2-7, with D possibly matching TRBD2 (5 bases). This CDR3 is built from 14 residues. With 5 bases removed from V and 0 bases from J, the gap between germline ends came to 14 bases. Germline V gives CDR1 GTSNPN, CDR2 SVGIG (reference sequence). The CDR3 spells CAWRVSGNSYEQYF. DNA of the CDR3: TGTGCCTGGCGCGTGTCCGGGAACTCCTACGAGCAGTACTTC.

The chain uses TRBV29-1 and TRBJ2-7; 12 nucleotides match TRBD2. The CDR3 is 16 amino acids. After removal of 3 bases from V and 6 bases from J, the junction contained 12 bases not matched to a gene. Germline V gene sequence: CDR1 SQVTM, CDR2 ANQGSEA. CDR3: CSVDETLTSGRREQYF. CDR3 sequence (DNA): TGCAGCGTTGATGAAACCTTGACTAGCGGGAGACGCGAGCAGTACTTC.